Sequencing of this TCR beta chain was carried out in a study of human T cells and chemical hapten exposure. Germline loops: CDR1 ENHRY, CDR2 SYGVKD. The CDR3 length is 15 residues. Trimming cost V 4 bases and J 0 bases, with 12 bases left between them. TCRdb recomputed calls from the RACE reads with MiXCR, one row per CDR3 protein. Of about 380,000 distinct CDR3 sequences in the sample, under 6.5% were seen once. Time point of the sample: patch test 2, 6 weeks after DPC sensitization. The treatment: therapeutic diphenylcyclopropenone sensitization with weekly scalp DPC. In this sample, this clonotype turned up many times.

The genes are TRBV10-3 and TRBJ1-1, with a weak D call TRBD1 (6 bases). This TCR was sampled from a woman between 18 and 29 years old with alopecia areata. Some clones in this sample may be carry-over from other donors' samples. The material was whole blood, obtained in connection with sensitization to the hapten diphenylcyclopropenone (DPC). In DNA form, the CDR3 reads TGTGCCATCAGTGCGGGGGCGACTATGAACACTGAAGCTTTCTTT. Translating it yields CAISAGATMNTEAFF.